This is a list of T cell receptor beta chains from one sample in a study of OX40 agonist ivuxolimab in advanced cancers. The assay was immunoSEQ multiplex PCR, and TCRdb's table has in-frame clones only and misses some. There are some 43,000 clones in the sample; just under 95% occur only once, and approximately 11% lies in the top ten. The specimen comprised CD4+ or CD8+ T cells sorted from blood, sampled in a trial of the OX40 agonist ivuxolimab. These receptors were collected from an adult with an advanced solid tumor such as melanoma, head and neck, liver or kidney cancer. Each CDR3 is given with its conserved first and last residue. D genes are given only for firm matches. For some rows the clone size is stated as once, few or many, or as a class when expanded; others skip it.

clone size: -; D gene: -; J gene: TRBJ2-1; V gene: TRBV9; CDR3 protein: CASSPGGLVSNEQFF; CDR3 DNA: TGTGCCAGCAGCCCCGGCGGCCTCGTATCGAATGAGCAGTTCTTC
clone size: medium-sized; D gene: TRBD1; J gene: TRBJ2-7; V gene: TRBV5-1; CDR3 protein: CASSRDRGVSYEQYF; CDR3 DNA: TGCGCCAGCAGCAGGGACAGGGGCGTCTCCTACGAGCAGTACTTC
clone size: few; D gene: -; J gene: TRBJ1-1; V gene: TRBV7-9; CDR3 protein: CASRPDRNTEAFF; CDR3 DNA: TGTGCCAGCAGGCCTGACAGGAACACTGAAGCTTTCTTT
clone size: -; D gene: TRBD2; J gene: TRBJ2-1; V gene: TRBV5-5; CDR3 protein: CASSTSLGGWKFF; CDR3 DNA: TGTGCCAGCAGCACCTCCCTGGGGGGGTGGAAGTTCTTC
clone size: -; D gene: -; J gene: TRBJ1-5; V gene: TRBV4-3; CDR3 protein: CASSQDWQGIQPQHF; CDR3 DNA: TGCGCCAGCAGCCAAGATTGGCAGGGGATTCAGCCCCAGCATTTT
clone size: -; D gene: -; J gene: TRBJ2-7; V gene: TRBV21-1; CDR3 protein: CAKGQKSYEQYF; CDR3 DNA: TGTGCCAAAGGACAGAAGAGCTACGAGCAGTACTTC
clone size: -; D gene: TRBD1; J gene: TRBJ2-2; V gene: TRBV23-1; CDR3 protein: CASTQGTGGINTGELFF; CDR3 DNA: TGCGCCAGCACCCAAGGGACAGGGGGCATTAACACCGGGGAGCTGTTTTTT
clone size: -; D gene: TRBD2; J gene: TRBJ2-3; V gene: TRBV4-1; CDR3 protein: CASSQDSGGRSTDTQYF; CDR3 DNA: TGCGCCAGCAGCCAAGACTCTGGCGGGAGAAGCACAGATACGCAGTATTTT
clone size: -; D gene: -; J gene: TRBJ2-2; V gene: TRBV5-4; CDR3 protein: CASSFLGDTGELFF; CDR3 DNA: TGTGCCAGCAGCTTTCTCGGGGACACCGGGGAGCTGTTTTTT
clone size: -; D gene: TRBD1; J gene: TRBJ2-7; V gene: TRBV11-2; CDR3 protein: CASSQFEGAERPYEQYF; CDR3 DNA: TGTGCCAGCAGCCAATTCGAGGGGGCGGAGCGGCCCTACGAGCAGTACTTC
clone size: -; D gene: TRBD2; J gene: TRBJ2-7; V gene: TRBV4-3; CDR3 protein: CASSQDVGGRALGSYEQYF; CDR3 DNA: TGCGCCAGCAGCCAAGATGTGGGGGGGAGGGCCTTGGGTTCCTACGAGCAGTACTTC
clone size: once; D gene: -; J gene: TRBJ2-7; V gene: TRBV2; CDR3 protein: CASSVSGLSYEQYF; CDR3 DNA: TGTGCCAGCAGTGTTTCCGGGCTCTCCTACGAGCAGTACTTC
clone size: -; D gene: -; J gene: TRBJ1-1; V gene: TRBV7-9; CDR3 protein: CASSLKAGDTEAFF; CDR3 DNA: TGTGCCAGCAGCTTAAAGGCGGGGGACACTGAAGCTTTCTTT
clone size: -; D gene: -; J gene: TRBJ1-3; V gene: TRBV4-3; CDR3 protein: CASSQDPYTSGNTIYF; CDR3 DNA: TGCGCCAGCAGCCAAGATCCGTACACCTCTGGAAACACCATATATTTT
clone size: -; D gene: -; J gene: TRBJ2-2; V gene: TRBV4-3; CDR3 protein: CASSQMNTGELFF; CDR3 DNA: TGCGCCAGCAGCCAAATGAACACCGGGGAGCTGTTTTTT
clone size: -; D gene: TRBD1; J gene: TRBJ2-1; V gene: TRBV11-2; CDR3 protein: CASSLEQGASPYNEQFF; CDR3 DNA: TGTGCCAGCAGCTTAGAGCAGGGGGCTAGCCCGTACAATGAGCAGTTCTTC
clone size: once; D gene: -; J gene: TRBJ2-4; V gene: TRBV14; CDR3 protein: CASSGGGRGLSIQYF; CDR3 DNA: TGTGCCAGCAGCGGAGGGGGACGGGGTCTGAGCATTCAGTACTTC
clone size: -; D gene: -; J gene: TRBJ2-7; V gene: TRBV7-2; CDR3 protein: CASSPRLGVSREQYF; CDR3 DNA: TGTGCCAGCAGCCCGCGCCTTGGGGTTTCTAGGGAGCAGTACTTC
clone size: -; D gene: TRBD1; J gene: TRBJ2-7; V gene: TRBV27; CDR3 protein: CASSLGAGGGNEQYF; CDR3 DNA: TGTGCCAGCAGTTTAGGGGCAGGGGGCGGGAACGAGCAGTACTTC
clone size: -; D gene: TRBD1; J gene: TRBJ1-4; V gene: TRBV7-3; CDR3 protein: CASSPWDRGGEKLFF; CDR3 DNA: TGTGCCAGCAGCCCCTGGGACAGGGGTGGGGAAAAACTGTTTTTT
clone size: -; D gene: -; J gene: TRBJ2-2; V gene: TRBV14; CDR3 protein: CASSPNTGELFF; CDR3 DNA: TGTGCCAGCAGCCCGAACACCGGGGAGCTGTTTTTT
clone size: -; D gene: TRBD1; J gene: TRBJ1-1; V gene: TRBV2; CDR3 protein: CASSEVGTGSGFGTEAFF; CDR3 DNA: TGTGCCAGCAGTGAAGTTGGGACAGGGTCGGGTTTCGGCACTGAAGCTTTCTTT
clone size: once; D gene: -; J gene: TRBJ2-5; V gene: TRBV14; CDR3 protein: CASSQGVAEYQETQYF; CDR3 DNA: TGTGCCAGCAGCCAAGGGGTAGCGGAGTACCAAGAGACCCAGTACTTC
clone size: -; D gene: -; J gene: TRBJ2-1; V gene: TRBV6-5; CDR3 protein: CASSYSPLRSYNEQFF; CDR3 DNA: TGTGCCAGCAGTTACTCCCCCCTCCGGTCCTACAATGAGCAGTTCTTC
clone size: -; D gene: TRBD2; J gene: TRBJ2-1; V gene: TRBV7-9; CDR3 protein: CASGGSGRLNEQFF; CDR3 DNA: TGTGCCAGCGGCGGTAGCGGGAGGCTCAATGAGCAGTTCTTC
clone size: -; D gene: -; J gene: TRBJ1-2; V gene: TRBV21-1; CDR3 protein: CASRIFTGTGPGGYTF; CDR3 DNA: TGTGCCAGCAGGATCTTTACCGGGACAGGGCCTGGTGGCTACACCTTC
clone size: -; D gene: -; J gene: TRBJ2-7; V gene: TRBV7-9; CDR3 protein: CASSHGSGYEQYF; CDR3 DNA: TGTGCCAGCAGCCACGGCTCGGGGTACGAGCAGTACTTC
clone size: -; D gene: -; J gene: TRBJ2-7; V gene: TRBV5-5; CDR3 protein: CASSPGQSKSYEQYF; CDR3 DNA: TGTGCCAGCAGCCCAGGACAGAGTAAGTCCTACGAGCAGTACTTC
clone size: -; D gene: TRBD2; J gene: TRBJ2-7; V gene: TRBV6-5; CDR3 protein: CASGGLTGTRNEQYF; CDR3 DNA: TGTGCCAGCGGAGGACTTACGGGGACTAGAAATGAGCAGTACTTC
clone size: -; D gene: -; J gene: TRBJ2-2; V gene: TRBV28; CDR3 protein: CASSFRQGRTGELFF; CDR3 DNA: TGTGCCAGCAGTTTCCGTCAGGGGCGCACCGGGGAGCTGTTTTTT
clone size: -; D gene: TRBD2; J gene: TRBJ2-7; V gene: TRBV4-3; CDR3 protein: CASSHGTSGGYEQYF; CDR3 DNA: TGCGCCAGCAGCCACGGGACTAGCGGCGGGTACGAGCAGTACTTC
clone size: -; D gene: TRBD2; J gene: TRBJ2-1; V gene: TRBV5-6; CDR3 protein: CASSFLADNEQFF; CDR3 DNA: TGTGCCAGCAGCTTCCTAGCGGACAATGAGCAGTTCTTC
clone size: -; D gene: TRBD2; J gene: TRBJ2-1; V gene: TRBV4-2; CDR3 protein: CASSPGLENNEQFF; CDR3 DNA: TGTGCCAGCAGCCCGGGACTAGAAAACAATGAGCAGTTCTTC
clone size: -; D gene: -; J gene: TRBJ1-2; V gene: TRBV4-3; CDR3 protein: CASSQDQQVPRDGYTF; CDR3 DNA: TGCGCCAGCAGCCAAGATCAGCAGGTGCCACGGGATGGCTACACCTTC
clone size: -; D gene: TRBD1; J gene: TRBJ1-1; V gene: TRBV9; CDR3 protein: CASSVDRDAEAFF; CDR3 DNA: TGTGCCAGCAGCGTGGACAGGGACGCTGAAGCTTTCTTT
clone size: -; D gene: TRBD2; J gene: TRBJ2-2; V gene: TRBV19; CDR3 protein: CASSPLGAGGPRTGELFF; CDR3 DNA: TGTGCCAGTAGTCCCCTCGGAGCGGGAGGGCCGAGAACCGGGGAGCTGTTTTTT
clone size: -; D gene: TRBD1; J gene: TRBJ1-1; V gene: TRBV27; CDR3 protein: CASSWLGQGATEAFF; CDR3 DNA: TGTGCCAGCAGTTGGCTGGGACAGGGGGCGACTGAAGCTTTCTTT
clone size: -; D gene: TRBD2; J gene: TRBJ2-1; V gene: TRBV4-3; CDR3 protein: CASSQGTSGDYNEQFF; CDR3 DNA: TGCGCCAGCAGCCAAGGGACTAGCGGAGACTACAATGAGCAGTTCTTC
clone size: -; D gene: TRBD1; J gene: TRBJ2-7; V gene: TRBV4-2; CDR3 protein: CASSLTDRGAYEQYF; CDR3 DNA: TGTGCCAGCAGCCTAACGGACAGGGGCGCCTACGAGCAGTACTTC
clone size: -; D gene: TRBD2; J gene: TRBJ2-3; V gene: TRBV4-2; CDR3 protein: CASSQERAGGFTDTQYF; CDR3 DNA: TGTGCCAGCAGCCAAGAGCGAGCGGGAGGGTTCACAGATACGCAGTATTTT
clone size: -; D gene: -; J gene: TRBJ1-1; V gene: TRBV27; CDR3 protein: CASSLYWESGTEAFF; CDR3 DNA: TGTGCCAGCAGTTTATACTGGGAATCCGGCACTGAAGCTTTCTTT
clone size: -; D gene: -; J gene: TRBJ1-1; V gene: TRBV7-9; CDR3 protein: CASSLGKAEAFF; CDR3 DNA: TGTGCCAGCAGCTTAGGAAAGGCTGAAGCTTTCTTT
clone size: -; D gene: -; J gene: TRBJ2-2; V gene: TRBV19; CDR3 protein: CASIWGNTGELFF; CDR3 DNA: TGTGCCAGTATATGGGGCAACACCGGGGAGCTGTTTTTT
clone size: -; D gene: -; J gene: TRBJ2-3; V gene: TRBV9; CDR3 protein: CASSVGPGEWTDTQYF; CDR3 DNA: TGTGCCAGCAGCGTAGGACCGGGAGAGTGGACAGATACGCAGTATTTT